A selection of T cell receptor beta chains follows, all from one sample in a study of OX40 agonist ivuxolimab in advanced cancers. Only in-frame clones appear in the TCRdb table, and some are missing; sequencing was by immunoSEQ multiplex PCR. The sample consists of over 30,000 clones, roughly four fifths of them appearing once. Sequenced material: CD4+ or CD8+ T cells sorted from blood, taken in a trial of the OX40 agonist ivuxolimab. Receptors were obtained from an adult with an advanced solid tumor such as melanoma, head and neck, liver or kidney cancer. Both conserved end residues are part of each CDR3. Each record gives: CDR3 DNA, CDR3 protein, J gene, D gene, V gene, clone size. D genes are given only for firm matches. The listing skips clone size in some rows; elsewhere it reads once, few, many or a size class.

CDR3nt: TGCAGTGCTACTAAAAACACTGAAGCTTTCTTT
CDR3aa: CSATKNTEAFF
j_gene: TRBJ1-1
d_gene: NA
v_gene: TRBV20-1
abundance: NA

CDR3nt: TGTGCCAGCAGCCCAGCGATTCCTAATCAGCCCCAGCATTTT
CDR3aa: CASSPAIPNQPQHF
j_gene: TRBJ1-5
d_gene: NA
v_gene: TRBV28
abundance: once

CDR3nt: TGTGCCATCCGGACTAAGCGCGGATACTACGAGCAGTACTTC
CDR3aa: CAIRTKRGYYEQYF
j_gene: TRBJ2-7
d_gene: NA
v_gene: TRBV6-1
abundance: NA

CDR3nt: TGTGCCTGGTCGGCAAGGCGATTCTATGGCTACACCTTC
CDR3aa: CAWSARRFYGYTF
j_gene: TRBJ1-2
d_gene: NA
v_gene: TRBV30
abundance: NA

CDR3nt: TGTGCCAGCAGCTTAGCGTTGGGACAGGGGGCTTTAGAGACCCAGTACTTC
CDR3aa: CASSLALGQGALETQYF
j_gene: TRBJ2-5
d_gene: TRBD1
v_gene: TRBV7-9
abundance: NA

CDR3nt: TGCGCCAGCAGCTTGGAACTACACTATGGCTACACCTTC
CDR3aa: CASSLELHYGYTF
j_gene: TRBJ1-2
d_gene: NA
v_gene: TRBV5-1
abundance: NA

CDR3nt: TGTGCCAGCAGCGTAGGGTTAGTCGGGGAGCTGTTTTTT
CDR3aa: CASSVGLVGELFF
j_gene: TRBJ2-2
d_gene: NA
v_gene: TRBV9
abundance: NA

CDR3nt: TGTGCCAGCAGCCGACCGGGTAAGAACACTGAAGCTTTCTTT
CDR3aa: CASSRPGKNTEAFF
j_gene: TRBJ1-1
d_gene: NA
v_gene: TRBV5-4
abundance: NA

CDR3nt: TGTGCTAGCAGCTTGGGACAGGGGGCTGGAAACACCATATATTTT
CDR3aa: CASSLGQGAGNTIYF
j_gene: TRBJ1-3
d_gene: TRBD1
v_gene: TRBV7-7
abundance: NA

CDR3nt: TGCGCCAGCTGTACAGGGCTCAATCAGCCCCAGCATTTT
CDR3aa: CASCTGLNQPQHF
j_gene: TRBJ1-5
d_gene: NA
v_gene: TRBV10-2
abundance: NA

CDR3nt: TGTGCCAGCAGCGCCCCCGGGCAGAACAATGAGCAGTTCTTC
CDR3aa: CASSAPGQNNEQFF
j_gene: TRBJ2-1
d_gene: NA
v_gene: TRBV5-4
abundance: NA

CDR3nt: TGCAGCTTAATCTGGGGGACCCAAGAGACCCAGTACTTC
CDR3aa: CSLIWGTQETQYF
j_gene: TRBJ2-5
d_gene: NA
v_gene: TRBV29-1
abundance: NA

CDR3nt: TGTGCCTGCCCCCGGGGGGGCGGACCGCAGTTCTTC
CDR3aa: CACPRGGGPQFF
j_gene: TRBJ2-1
d_gene: TRBD2
v_gene: TRBV30
abundance: NA

CDR3nt: TGTGCCAGCAGCTTACACCAGTTCGGTACCCCTGAAGCTTTCTTT
CDR3aa: CASSLHQFGTPEAFF
j_gene: TRBJ1-1
d_gene: NA
v_gene: TRBV7-9
abundance: NA

CDR3nt: TGTGCCAGCAGCAAAGATCTACCGGGACTGATGAACACTGAAGCTTTCTTT
CDR3aa: CASSKDLPGLMNTEAFF
j_gene: TRBJ1-1
d_gene: NA
v_gene: TRBV21-1
abundance: once

CDR3nt: TGTGCCAGCAGAGGATTACAGGGGGCCTACGAGCAGTACTTC
CDR3aa: CASRGLQGAYEQYF
j_gene: TRBJ2-7
d_gene: TRBD1
v_gene: TRBV7-9
abundance: NA

CDR3nt: TGTGCCAGCAGCTTAGGGAGCTCAGAGACCCAGTACTTC
CDR3aa: CASSLGSSETQYF
j_gene: TRBJ2-5
d_gene: NA
v_gene: TRBV7-3
abundance: NA

CDR3nt: TGCGCCAGCAGCTCCCGGACTAGCGGGGGGGCAGGGGAGCAGTTCTTC
CDR3aa: CASSSRTSGGAGEQFF
j_gene: TRBJ2-1
d_gene: TRBD2
v_gene: TRBV5-1
abundance: NA

CDR3nt: TGTGCCAGCTCAATTGACAGGGTCAATCAGCCCCAGCATTTT
CDR3aa: CASSIDRVNQPQHF
j_gene: TRBJ1-5
d_gene: TRBD1
v_gene: TRBV18
abundance: NA

CDR3nt: TGTGCCAGCAGCGTGGGGGGAGTGGGCAATGAGCAGTTCTTC
CDR3aa: CASSVGGVGNEQFF
j_gene: TRBJ2-1
d_gene: NA
v_gene: TRBV9
abundance: NA

CDR3nt: TGTGCCAGCAGTCCCCCCGCCGGGACGGCGTTAAACACTGAAGCTTTCTTT
CDR3aa: CASSPPAGTALNTEAFF
j_gene: TRBJ1-1
d_gene: NA
v_gene: TRBV28
abundance: few

CDR3nt: TGTGCCACCCGACAGGGGGCGGGCGAGCAGTACTTC
CDR3aa: CATRQGAGEQYF
j_gene: TRBJ2-7
d_gene: TRBD1
v_gene: TRBV6-5
abundance: NA

CDR3nt: TGCGCCAGCCAGCGGGGGTATGGCACCGGGGAGCTGTTTTTT
CDR3aa: CASQRGYGTGELFF
j_gene: TRBJ2-2
d_gene: TRBD2
v_gene: TRBV5-1
abundance: NA

CDR3nt: TGTGCCAGCAGTGATAGGGACAGGGGGCTGGATACGCAGTATTTT
CDR3aa: CASSDRDRGLDTQYF
j_gene: TRBJ2-3
d_gene: TRBD1
v_gene: TRBV6-1
abundance: NA

CDR3nt: TGTGCCAGCAGTGAGGGACTAACCTCTCCGGAGTTCTTC
CDR3aa: CASSEGLTSPEFF
j_gene: TRBJ2-1
d_gene: TRBD2
v_gene: TRBV2
abundance: NA

CDR3nt: TGCGCCAGCAGTCGTAGGACAGTTAACTATGGCTACACCTTC
CDR3aa: CASSRRTVNYGYTF
j_gene: TRBJ1-2
d_gene: NA
v_gene: TRBV10-1
abundance: NA

CDR3nt: TGTGCCAGCGCCGTTTGGGGAAGGACAGATACGCAGTATTTT
CDR3aa: CASAVWGRTDTQYF
j_gene: TRBJ2-3
d_gene: NA
v_gene: TRBV27
abundance: NA

CDR3nt: TGTGCCAGCAGCCCTTCAACAGCGGGACGGAACACCGGGGAGCTGTTTTTT
CDR3aa: CASSPSTAGRNTGELFF
j_gene: TRBJ2-2
d_gene: TRBD2
v_gene: TRBV9
abundance: NA

CDR3nt: TGTGCCAGCTCACATGGACAGGGTGGGCAGCCCCAGCATTTT
CDR3aa: CASSHGQGGQPQHF
j_gene: TRBJ1-5
d_gene: TRBD1
v_gene: TRBV18
abundance: NA

CDR3nt: TGTGCCAGTAGTATCGGACTAGCGGGAGCGGTCAAAAACATTCAGTACTTC
CDR3aa: CASSIGLAGAVKNIQYF
j_gene: TRBJ2-4
d_gene: TRBD2
v_gene: TRBV19
abundance: NA

CDR3nt: TGTGCCAGTAGTAGGGCAGGGCTCTACGAGCAGTACTTC
CDR3aa: CASSRAGLYEQYF
j_gene: TRBJ2-7
d_gene: NA
v_gene: TRBV19
abundance: NA

CDR3nt: TGTGCCAGCAGCACCGTTCTCGAGCAGTACTTC
CDR3aa: CASSTVLEQYF
j_gene: TRBJ2-7
d_gene: NA
v_gene: TRBV6-1
abundance: NA

CDR3nt: TGTGCCAGCAGTCCCCGGGGGGCGCGTACTAATGAAAAACTGTTTTTT
CDR3aa: CASSPRGARTNEKLFF
j_gene: TRBJ1-4
d_gene: NA
v_gene: TRBV28
abundance: NA

CDR3nt: TGTGCCAGTAGTGCAAAGACTAGCGGGGGGGCCCGGGAGACCCAGTACTTC
CDR3aa: CASSAKTSGGARETQYF
j_gene: TRBJ2-5
d_gene: TRBD2
v_gene: TRBV19
abundance: NA

CDR3nt: TGCGCCAGCAGCCAAGATAGGGACCCAGGGGCGCTAGCGGGAGGCTACACCTTC
CDR3aa: CASSQDRDPGALAGGYTF
j_gene: TRBJ1-2
d_gene: NA
v_gene: TRBV4-1
abundance: few

CDR3nt: TGTGCCAGCAGCTACCGGACAGGGGGTATCATTTCACCCCTCCACTTT
CDR3aa: CASSYRTGGIISPLHF
j_gene: TRBJ1-6
d_gene: TRBD1
v_gene: TRBV11-2
abundance: NA

CDR3nt: TGTGCCAGCAGTGAAGCGTGGAGACAAGAGACCCAGTACTTC
CDR3aa: CASSEAWRQETQYF
j_gene: TRBJ2-5
d_gene: NA
v_gene: TRBV6-1
abundance: NA

CDR3nt: TGTGCCAGCAGCTTGTATATGTCGTTACTCAACTACGAGCAGTACTTC
CDR3aa: CASSLYMSLLNYEQYF
j_gene: TRBJ2-7
d_gene: NA
v_gene: TRBV5-5
abundance: once

CDR3nt: TGTGCCAGCAGCTTAAGTCAGGGTGGGACCGGGGAGCTGTTTTTT
CDR3aa: CASSLSQGGTGELFF
j_gene: TRBJ2-2
d_gene: NA
v_gene: TRBV11-2
abundance: NA

CDR3nt: TGCAGCGTTGAAAGATTGGCGGGGGGGGGAGATACGCAGTATTTT
CDR3aa: CSVERLAGGGDTQYF
j_gene: TRBJ2-3
d_gene: TRBD2
v_gene: TRBV29-1
abundance: NA

CDR3nt: TGTGCCAGCAGTCTACTAGACTACGAGCAGTACTTC
CDR3aa: CASSLLDYEQYF
j_gene: TRBJ2-7
d_gene: NA
v_gene: TRBV28
abundance: NA

CDR3nt: TGTGCCAGCAGCTTTGTCTCGGACGGGGGCTACACCTTC
CDR3aa: CASSFVSDGGYTF
j_gene: TRBJ1-2
d_gene: NA
v_gene: TRBV5-4
abundance: NA

CDR3nt: TGTGCCAGAAGCCTGTGTGAAGGTAAGGCCACCTATGGCTACACCTTC
CDR3aa: CARSLCEGKATYGYTF
j_gene: TRBJ1-2
d_gene: NA
v_gene: TRBV5-3
abundance: NA

CDR3nt: TGTGCCATCAGTGAGTCGGGGATCCTAAAGTACGAGCAGTACTTC
CDR3aa: CAISESGILKYEQYF
j_gene: TRBJ2-7
d_gene: NA
v_gene: TRBV10-3
abundance: NA

CDR3nt: TGTGCCAGCAGCCCCCTGGTCTCAGACCCCCGGGGCTACACCTTC
CDR3aa: CASSPLVSDPRGYTF
j_gene: TRBJ1-2
d_gene: NA
v_gene: TRBV7-8
abundance: NA

CDR3nt: TGTGCCAGCAGCTGGAGGACTAGCGGGAAGGTCGTGTACTTC
CDR3aa: CASSWRTSGKVVYF
j_gene: TRBJ2-7
d_gene: TRBD2
v_gene: TRBV7-3
abundance: NA

CDR3nt: TGTGCCAGCAGTGAAAAGCAGGTGATCAATGAGCAGTTCTTC
CDR3aa: CASSEKQVINEQFF
j_gene: TRBJ2-1
d_gene: NA
v_gene: TRBV2
abundance: NA

CDR3nt: TGCACCAGCAGCCAAGGATCGAGACTAGCGGGGGCACACACCGGGGAGCTGTTTTTT
CDR3aa: CTSSQGSRLAGAHTGELFF
j_gene: TRBJ2-2
d_gene: NA
v_gene: TRBV1
abundance: NA

CDR3nt: TGTGCCAGCAGCAAAACCCTCCTAGCCTACCCCTACAATGAGCAGTTCTTC
CDR3aa: CASSKTLLAYPYNEQFF
j_gene: TRBJ2-1
d_gene: NA
v_gene: TRBV7-6
abundance: NA

CDR3nt: TGTGCCAGCAGCTTAGTAGCCCCCCCCCGGCAGGCTACTTACGAGCAGTACTTC
CDR3aa: CASSLVAPPRQATYEQYF
j_gene: TRBJ2-7
d_gene: NA
v_gene: TRBV7-6
abundance: NA

CDR3nt: TGTGCCACCAGCACGGGACAGGGCGAAAAACTGTTTTTT
CDR3aa: CATSTGQGEKLFF
j_gene: TRBJ1-4
d_gene: TRBD1
v_gene: TRBV15
abundance: NA

CDR3nt: TGCGCCAGCAGTGAGTTATTCCCGGGCGAGATCTCCTACGAGCAGTACTTC
CDR3aa: CASSELFPGEISYEQYF
j_gene: TRBJ2-7
d_gene: NA
v_gene: TRBV5-1
abundance: NA

CDR3nt: TGTGCCAGCAGCCCTTGGGCCACAAGCAGGGAAGATACGCAGTATTTT
CDR3aa: CASSPWATSREDTQYF
j_gene: TRBJ2-3
d_gene: NA
v_gene: TRBV4-2
abundance: NA

CDR3nt: TGTGCCAGCAGGGAACAGGGTCTTGCTGGAAACACCATATATTTT
CDR3aa: CASREQGLAGNTIYF
j_gene: TRBJ1-3
d_gene: NA
v_gene: TRBV2
abundance: NA

CDR3nt: TGTGCCAGCAGTGCGGGTAATTCACCCCTCCACTTT
CDR3aa: CASSAGNSPLHF
j_gene: TRBJ1-6
d_gene: NA
v_gene: TRBV6-1
abundance: NA

CDR3nt: TGTGCCAGCAGTCTCCTCTCCTACGAGCAGTACTTC
CDR3aa: CASSLLSYEQYF
j_gene: TRBJ2-7
d_gene: NA
v_gene: TRBV28
abundance: NA

CDR3nt: TGTGCCAGCAGCTTGCCGGACGGCTATGGCTACACCTTC
CDR3aa: CASSLPDGYGYTF
j_gene: TRBJ1-2
d_gene: NA
v_gene: TRBV5-4
abundance: NA

CDR3nt: TGTGCCAGCAGTTTCGCAGGACCCCTGGTCGACGAGCAGTACTTC
CDR3aa: CASSFAGPLVDEQYF
j_gene: TRBJ2-7
d_gene: NA
v_gene: TRBV28
abundance: NA

CDR3nt: TGTGCCAGCAGCTTAGGTCACCGGGCAGGGGGTAGGTACGAGCAGTACTTC
CDR3aa: CASSLGHRAGGRYEQYF
j_gene: TRBJ2-7
d_gene: TRBD1
v_gene: TRBV7-8
abundance: NA